The entry below describes one TCR beta chain. Its matching antigen is unknown. These data come from a study of T cell responses to AZD1222 COVID-19 vaccine. Measured with immunoSEQ multiplex PCR; TCRdb has only the in-frame clones, and not every one. The repertoire holds some 180,000 clones, with about 93% as singletons. The junction had 8 bases not matched to a gene; V was cut back by 5 bases and J by 6 bases. The CDR3 has 15 amino acids. Germline loops: CDR1 SEHNR, CDR2 FQNEAQ (reference sequence). General study points: Spike regions recognized by vaccine-associated CD4 TCRs spanned the protein, led by 160-218 and 743-854. Clonal diversity was possibly underestimated; the donors were predominantly white British and more often female. Spike-specific TCR depth and breadth grew after two AZD1222 doses.

The chain couples TRBV7-9 to TRBJ2-1; 9 nucleotides match TRBD2. The sample consisted of peripheral blood, taken 28 days after the second AZD1222 dose. The receptor comes from an adult who received the AZD1222 COVID-19 vaccine. Written as DNA, the CDR3 is TGTGCCAGCAGCCCCCCGGGACTAGCTCCCAATGAGCAGTTCTTC. Amino acid sequence: CASSPPGLAPNEQFF.